This T cell receptor beta chain is from a study of T cell responses to AZD1222 COVID-19 vaccine. The repertoire was sequenced with immunoSEQ multiplex PCR; TCRdb's copy has only in-frame clones and lacks some. This table holds roughly 120,000 clones, about 91% found once. The CDR3 contains 14 residues. Per germline, CDR1 MDHEN and CDR2 SYDVKM. With V trimmed by 6 bases and J by 4 bases, 5 bases remained unmatched. Pooling of second doses given at about 4 or about 12 weeks was done. A single count supports this clone. What it recognizes is unknown. Study-level points and caveats: Unmutated variant regions are reportedly the target of nearly half of TCRs that are spike-specific.

The source was peripheral blood, collected 28 days after the second AZD1222 dose. The receptor comes from an adult who received the AZD1222 COVID-19 vaccine. V gene TRBV28 combines with J gene TRBJ1-1; 10 bases fit TRBD1. CDR3: CASSSGQGSTEAFF. The DNA of the CDR3 is TGTGCCAGCAGCTCGGGACAGGGGAGCACTGAAGCTTTCTTT.